This T cell receptor beta chain derives from a study of T cells expressing NK-cell markers. Study-wide background: The TCR beta repertoires originated in sorted CD3+CD56+NKG2C+, CD3+CD56+NKG2C- and CD3+CD56-NKG2C+ T cells. Serological testing identified seven of the eight sequenced donors as HCMV-seropositive and one as seronegative.

From the 5' RACE reads, TCRdb lists one entry per CDR3 protein and no DNA. The sample totals 450,000 to 600,000 distinct CDR3 sequences. General study findings and limits: These clonotypes, the leaders elsewhere, also led the CD3+CD56-NKG2C+ fraction in a handful of donors. For about 6 donors, the dominant NKG2C+ clonotypes made up roughly 1.0-7.5% of their CD8+ T cells.

There are 17 residues in the CDR3. Germline CDR1 reads SGHTA; CDR2 reads FQGNSA. Of note for this clonotype: Its cognate antigen is unknown.

This TCR was recovered from a man younger than 35 in good health. Sequencing was done on a sample of blood T cells: a sorted CD56 or NKG2C T cell subset, CD4+ or CD8+ T cells, or bulk PBMC T cells (not recorded which). The chain uses TRBV7-2 and TRBJ1-3; without DNA, the TCRdb call of TRBD1 cannot be checked. CDR3 loop: CASSLWSTGGAGNTIYF.